This TCR beta chain is drawn from a study of blood T cell repertoires in COVID-19. Overall study: PBMCs, B-cell-depleted T cells, or T cells were the source of the cDNA or gDNA that made up the material.

Original handling: Counts of nucleated cells, estimated from reference gene primer amplification, were obtained. Sequencing used immunoSEQ multiplex PCR; TCRdb keeps in-frame clones, though not all of them. That table gives V, J and clone size, and the DNA gave D and trimming. The table shows some 51,000 clones, with 80% to 95% occurring only once. The CDR3 runs 12 residues. Germline CDR1 is SQVTM and CDR2 is ANQGSEA. The V gene lost 3 bases and the J gene lost 4 bases, with 7 bases spanning the gap. This receptor was identified in a man aged 50-59 years with acute or convalescent COVID-19. This sequence joins TRBV29-1 and TRBJ1-3; the D gene is possibly TRBD1 (6 bases). Sequencing was done on a sample of peripheral blood. This chain's CDR3 is CSVETGGNTIYF. The CDR3 DNA reads as TGCAGCGTTGAGACAGGCGGAAACACCATATATTTT.